This T cell receptor (beta chain) is drawn from a study of cytomegalovirus exposure and HLA in healthy donors. The study, taken as a whole, reports: Three chains tied to CMV proved CMV antigen-specific in vitro. Cytomegalovirus-associated status was assigned to some 180 TCR beta chains. One later analysis, an examination of the 120 or so validation repertoires, found that first-cohort TCR clusters tended to co-occur in them.

Some clones are missing from TCRdb's copy, which holds only in-frame ones; the method was immunoSEQ multiplex PCR. The data hold roughly 80,000 clones, with more than 85% observed a single time. With respect to this clone: Its matching antigen is unknown.

CDR3 length: 15 residues. The V gene lost 4 bases and the J gene lost 0 bases, with 13 bases spanning the gap. Germline V gene data show CDR1 as MNHEY and CDR2 as SMNVEV (reference sequence). What was sequenced was PBMCs. The chain uses TRBV27 and TRBJ2-7, with a tentative D call TRBD2 (5 bases). The receptor comes from a man between 18 and 29 years old in good health and CMV-seronegative. The CDR3 bases are TGTGCCAGCAGTTCCTTACGGGGAAGCTCCTACGAGCAGTACTTC. Encoded protein: CASSSLRGSSYEQYF.